This TCR beta chain was observed in a study of T cell repertoires in ileal Crohn's disease. Sample time point: neoterminal ileum biopsy at postoperative endoscopy, about 6 months after surgery. V was pared by 0 bases and J by 0 bases, with 10 bases between. The CDR3 contains 16 residues. CDR1 is SGDLS, CDR2 YYNGEE, per germline. The protocol was immunoSEQ multiplex PCR, while the TCRdb copy is restricted to in-frame clones and leaves out a portion. This table has several thousand clones, around 80% appearing once. The sample was ileal tissue. This TCR was sampled from an adult with Crohn's disease. The chain links TRBV9 to TRBJ1-3; unclear D gene. CDR3 DNA sequence: TGTGCCAGCAGCGTAGGGTTCAGTTTCTCTGGAAACACCATATATTTT. Its translation: CASSVGFSFSGNTIYF.